The 27 T cell receptor beta chains in this list originate from one sample, sequenced in a study of T cell changes during pregnancy in multiple sclerosis. Here immunoSEQ multiplex PCR was the method, and the copy in TCRdb shows in-frame clones only, minus some. Among around 40,000 clones listed, approximately 91% were seen once. Source: CD4+ T cells from peripheral blood mononuclear cells, taken in the third trimester of pregnancy. These receptor sequences come from a female donor in good health, enrolled as a control in a pregnancy study.

The CDR3 here is CASSPRQGRNEQYF. DNA for the CDR3: TGTGCCAGCAGCCCGCGACAGGGGCGGAACGAGCAGTACTTC. The chain has TRBV9 and TRBJ2-7; 8 nucleotides agree with TRBD1. The trim removed 4 bases at V and 5 bases at J, leaving 8 bases unmatched. This CDR3 region has 14 residues. The V gene's germline CDR1 is SGDLS and CDR2 YYNGEE.

V is TRBV7-2 and J is TRBJ2-7; D is perhaps TRBD2 (6 bases). Trimming cost V 1 base and J 1 base, with 17 bases left between them. The CDR3 sequence is 17 residues long. Looked up from germline, CDR1 is SGHTA and CDR2 is FQGNSA. CDR3 DNA sequence: TGTGCCAGCAGCTTAGTTCGAGTCGGGAGAGGGTCCTACGAGCAGTACTTC. Protein product: CASSLVRVGRGSYEQYF.

The chain uses TRBV5-4 and TRBJ2-3, with TRBD1 as a possible D gene (5 bases). CDR3 length equals 14 residues. The germline V gene has CDR1 SGHNT and CDR2 YYREEE (reference sequence). V was clipped by 4 bases and J by 2 bases, with 11 bases between them. Here the CDR3 reads CASSKRGVTDTQYF. CDR3 nucleotides: TGTGCCAGCAGCAAAAGGGGTGTCACAGATACGCAGTATTTT.

J is TRBJ2-2 and V is TRBV10-3; TRBD1 aligns across 8 bases. The V gene end was trimmed by 6 bases and the J gene end by 3 bases; junction bases not matched to a gene: 9. The CDR3 totals 16 residues. Germline lookup yields CDR1 ENHRY and CDR2 SYGVKD. This CDR3 is CAISFDRGGYTGELFF. CDR3 DNA sequence: TGTGCCATCAGCTTTGACAGGGGAGGATACACCGGGGAGCTGTTTTTT.

This chain connects TRBV7-8 to TRBJ2-3, with a possible D match to TRBD2 (6 bases). CDR1 SGHVS and CDR2 FQNEAQ come from the germline V gene. CDR3 length equals 13 residues. V gave up 6 bases and J gave up 6 bases, with 13 bases separating them. The chain's CDR3 is CASSLAEGDTQYF. CDR3 bases: TGTGCCAGCAGTCTCGCGGAGGGGGATACGCAGTATTTT.

The gene calls are TRBV7-8 and TRBJ1-6; possible D gene TRBD1, 6 bases. Per germline, CDR1 SGHVS and CDR2 FQNEAQ. CDR3 length equals 17 residues. Trimming took 5 bases from V and 0 from J, leaving 14 bases between them. This CDR3 reads CASSNRVAGSYNSPLHF. CDR3 nucleotides: TGTGCCAGCAGCAACAGGGTTGCCGGCTCCTATAATTCACCCCTCCACTTT. Variable domain in full (rest from reference TRBV7-8 and TRBJ1-6): GAGVSQSPRYKVAKRGQDVALRCDPISGHVSLFWYQQALGQGPEFLTYFQNEAQLDKSGLPSDRFFAERPEGSVSTLKIQRTQQEDSAVYLCASSNRVAGSYNSPLHFGNGTRLTVT.

The rearrangement joins TRBV7-3 to TRBJ2-6; TRBD2 matches at 11 bases. The CDR3 extends over 20 amino acids. Germline loops: CDR1 SGHTA, CDR2 FQGTGA. Trimming took 2 bases from V and 0 from J; bases not matched to a gene: 9. The CDR3 DNA sequence: TGTGCCAGCAGCTTAGCAGCCCTAGCGGGAGGCGTCTCTGGGGCCAACGTCCTGACTTTC. Encoded protein: CASSLAALAGGVSGANVLTF. The entire variable domain, with the rest obtained from reference TRBV7-3 and TRBJ2-6, is as follows: GAGVSQTPSNKVTEKGKYVELRCDPISGHTALYWYRQSLGQGPEFLIYFQGTGAADDSGLPNDRFFAVRPEGSVSTLKIQRTERGDSAVYLCASSLAALAGGVSGANVLTFGAGSRLTVL.

This sequence joins TRBV4-2 and TRBJ2-5; TRBD2 might be the D (5 bases). Germline V CDR1 and CDR2: LGHNA, YNFKEQ. The CDR3 runs to 13 residues. Trimming removed 2 bases at V and 3 bases at J, with 7 bases between. Here the CDR3 reads CASSQTGEETQYF. The CDR3 nucleotides are TGTGCCAGCAGCCAAACCGGGGAAGAGACCCAGTACTTC.

This chain uses TRBV4-3 with TRBJ1-2; D gene unclear. This CDR3 comprises 14 residues. The germline CDR1 and CDR2 sequences are LGHNA and YSLEER. V was shortened by 4 bases and J by 2 bases, with 11 bases between the two germline ends. Here the CDR3 reads CASSRDVMNYGYTF. The CDR3 region has the DNA TGCGCCAGCAGCCGAGACGTTATGAACTATGGCTACACCTTC.

The V gene is TRBV4-1, the J gene TRBJ2-7, with D maybe TRBD2 (6 bases). The germline V gene has CDR1 MGHRA and CDR2 YSYEKL. V lost 4 bases and J 0 bases, leaving 7 bases between the germline ends. The CDR3 is made up of 13 amino acids. The CDR3: CASSRGASYEQYF. The CDR3 region has the DNA TGCGCCAGCAGCCGCGGGGCCTCCTACGAGCAGTACTTC.

V is TRBV7-8 and J is TRBJ2-7; 10 nucleotides line up with TRBD2. The CDR3 covers 14 residues. V shed 5 bases and J 4 bases; nucleotides not matched to a gene: 5. Germline V CDR1 and CDR2: SGHVS, FQNEAQ. CDR3 coding DNA: TGTGCCAGCAGCATTCTAGCGGGAGTATACGAGCAGTACTTC. Translating it yields CASSILAGVYEQYF.

V is TRBV6-1 and J is TRBJ1-1; weak D call: TRBD1 (5 bases). The CDR3 extends over 13 amino acids. V was shortened by 6 bases and J by 6 bases, with 14 bases between the two germline ends. Germline lookup yields CDR1 MNHNS and CDR2 SASEGT. CDR3: CASRSDSWAEAFF. In DNA form, the CDR3 reads TGTGCCAGCAGATCCGACAGCTGGGCTGAAGCTTTCTTT.

The chain recombines TRBV21-1 with TRBJ1-4; the listed D gene, TRBD1, was not tested against the DNA. TRBV21-1 is a known pseudogene. The CDR3 covers 17 residues. Here the CDR3 DNA reads TGTGCCAGCAGCCCACCTCCCGTCGGGACAGGGTTTGAAAAACTGTTTTTT. Translation: CASSPPPVGTGFEKLFF.

This chain joins TRBV7-9 and TRBJ2-5; 12 bases line up with TRBD1. The CDR3 length is 15 residues. Trimming removed 7 bases from V and 1 base from J; junction bases left unmatched: 4. CDR1 and CDR2 from the germline V gene are SEHNR and FQNEAQ (reference sequence). CDR3 DNA sequence: TGTGCCAGCAACCGGGACAGGGGGCCCCAAGAGACCCAGTACTTC. It is translated as CASNRDRGPQETQYF.

In its sample, this clone was seen once. This CDR3 is CASSSGGTGELFF. The CDR3 bases are TGTGCCAGCAGTTCAGGGGGCACCGGGGAGCTGTTTTTT. The chain recombines TRBV6-5 with TRBJ2-2; TRBD1 matches at 7 bases. This CDR3 is built from 13 residues. In germline, CDR1 is MNHEY, CDR2 SVGAGI. Trimming removed 4 bases from V and 4 bases from J; junction bases left unmatched: 0.

This clone was seen just once. CDR3 loop: CASSLSSETQYF. The CDR3 DNA reads TGTGCCAGCAGCTTGTCCTCCGAGACGCAGTATTTT. The chain recombines TRBV5-6 with TRBJ2-3; no clear D gene. This CDR3 is 12 amino acids long. Germline V gives CDR1 SGHDT, CDR2 YYEEEE. V lost 1 base, J lost 9 bases, and 9 bases lay in between.

J is TRBJ1-5 and V is TRBV11-2; 7 bases are shared with TRBD1. The CDR3 totals 15 residues. Germline V gene lookup returns CDR1 SGHAT and CDR2 FQNNGV. V was pared by 5 bases and J by 1 base, with 5 bases of the junction left unmatched. CDR3 DNA: TGTGCCAGCAGCCCGACAGGGATGAGCAATCAGCCCCAGCATTTT. Encoded protein: CASSPTGMSNQPQHF.

The V call is TRBV7-2, the J call TRBJ1-4; the D gene is possibly TRBD1 (5 bases). This CDR3 has 13 residues. In germline, CDR1 is SGHTA, CDR2 FQGNSA. The V gene lost 3 bases and the J gene lost 11 bases, with 13 bases spanning the gap. CDR3 sequence: CASSFGGEGKLFF. CDR3 coding DNA: TGTGCCAGCAGCTTCGGGGGGGAGGGGAAACTGTTTTTT.

CDR3 region: CASSLSGAKNIQYF. CDR3 DNA sequence: TGTGCCAGCAGTCTTAGCGGGGCAAAAAACATTCAGTACTTC. The chain uses TRBV28 and TRBJ2-4; TRBD2 matches 8 bases. Germline values: CDR1 MDHEN, CDR2 SYDVKM. The CDR3 extends over 14 amino acids. The V gene end was trimmed by 5 bases and the J gene end by 4 bases; junction bases not matched to a gene: 4.

The J gene is TRBJ1-4, the V gene TRBV4-2, with 7 bases matching TRBD1. V lost 3 bases, J lost 2 bases, and 6 bases stayed unmatched. Germline V gives CDR1 LGHNA, CDR2 YNFKEQ. The CDR3 runs 16 residues. The CDR3, as DNA: TGTGCCAGCAGCCAGGGGCAGGGACAGACTAATGAAAAACTGTTTTTT. Translation gives CASSQGQGQTNEKLFF.

On this clone itself: Compared with germline, one end of the junction differs, possibly owing to a read error. Other nucleotide sequences from this sample produce the same CDR3. The V call is TRBV18, the J call TRBJ1-4, with D unclear. Germline V gives CDR1 KGHSH, CDR2 LQKENI. The CDR3 totals 13 residues. The CDR3 loop is CASSPASAEKLFF. For the CDR3, the DNA is TGTGCCAGTTCACCCGCCTCTGCGGAAAAACTGTTTTTT. The entire variable domain, with the rest obtained from reference TRBV18 and TRBJ1-4, is as follows: NAGVMQNPRHLVRRRGQEARLRCSPMKGHSHVYWYRQLPEEGLKFMVYLQKENIIDESGMPKERFSAEFPKEGPSILRIQQVVRGDSAAYFCASSPASAEKLFFGSGTQLSVL.

The chain is built from TRBV2 and TRBJ2-5; tentatively, D is TRBD1 (5 bases). V lost 4 bases and J 1 base, leaving 7 bases between the germline ends. Per the germline V gene, CDR1 is SNHLY and CDR2 is FYNNEI. CDR3 length equals 13 residues. The CDR3 coding sequence is TGTGCCAGCAGTGTCCAGGGCCAAGAGACCCAGTACTTC. It encodes CASSVQGQETQYF.

V gene TRBV27 combines with J gene TRBJ2-3; 11 bases are shared with TRBD2. CDR1 and CDR2 from the germline V gene are MNHEY and SMNVEV (reference sequence). The CDR3 is 17 residues long. V shed 3 bases and J 3 bases; nucleotides not matched to a gene: 8. CDR3 amino acids: CASSFLQTSGKTDTQYF. The CDR3 nucleotides are TGTGCCAGCAGTTTCCTTCAGACTAGCGGGAAGACAGATACGCAGTATTTT.

The J gene is TRBJ2-1, the V gene TRBV7-2, with TRBD2 matching over 10 bases. Germline CDR1 SGHTA, CDR2 FQGNSA. V shed 4 bases and J 4 bases; nucleotides not matched to a gene: 10. The CDR3 spans 17 residues. In DNA, the CDR3 is TGTGCCAGCAGCTCTAAGCAAGCGGGAGGGCGTTACAATGAGCAGTTCTTC. Translated, it gives CASSSKQAGGRYNEQFF.

The chain uses TRBV12-5 and TRBJ2-7; 8 bases align to TRBD1. The CDR3 runs to 12 residues. Germline CDR1 and CDR2: LGHNT and FRNRAP. The V and J ends lost 9 bases and 2 bases, in that order; junction bases with no gene match: 3. This CDR3 reads CARDRGPYEQYF. CDR3 DNA: TGTGCTAGAGACAGGGGCCCCTACGAGCAGTACTTC. Drawing the rest from reference TRBV12-5 and TRBJ2-7, the complete variable domain is DARVTQTPRHKVTEMGQEVTMRCQPILGHNTVFWYRQTMMQGLELLAYFRNRAPLDDSGMPKDRFSAEMPDATLATLKIQPSEPRDSAVYFCARDRGPYEQYFGPGTRLTVT.

The J gene is TRBJ2-5, the V gene TRBV5-1, with 7 bases fitting TRBD2. V lost 0 bases and J lost 5; bases outside the gene matches: 1. Germline V gene sequence: CDR1 SGHRS, CDR2 YFSETQ. The length of the CDR3 is 13 residues. CDR3 sequence: CASSLAGRETQYF. DNA for the CDR3: TGCGCCAGCAGCTTGGCCGGGAGGGAGACCCAGTACTTC.

The CDR3 nucleotides are TGTGCCAGCAGCGTAAACTATGGAAACACCATATATTTT. It codes for CASSVNYGNTIYF. The J gene is TRBJ1-3, the V gene TRBV5-4, with no clear D. V lost 4 bases and J 3 bases, leaving 8 bases between the germline ends. From germline, CDR1 is SGHNT and CDR2 YYREEE (reference sequence). This CDR3 has 13 amino acids. Drawing the rest from reference TRBV5-4 and TRBJ1-3, the complete variable domain is ETGVTQSPTHLIKTRGQQVTLRCSSQSGHNTVSWYQQALGQGPQFIFQYYREEENGRGNFPPRFSGLQFPNYSSELNVNALELDDSALYLCASSVNYGNTIYFGEGSWLTVV.